This passage covers 22 T cell receptor beta chains from one sample sequenced in a study of T cells after yellow fever vaccination. Using its own MiXCR run on the 5' RACE reads, TCRdb lists one record per CDR3 protein. Here the sample spans around 100,000 distinct CDR3 sequences, 8.4% being singletons. The sequencing here drew on CD8+ T cells sorted from PBMCs, taken 45 days after the yellow fever booster vaccination. These receptors all come from a man under 40 who received the YFV17D yellow fever vaccine.

This clonotype was seen a few times. The chain couples TRBV19 to TRBJ2-2; no clear D gene. Per germline, CDR1 LNHDA and CDR2 SQIVND (reference sequence). This CDR3 is 13 amino acids long. Trimming left V 5 bases short and J 7 bases short, with 11 bases between. The CDR3 DNA reads as TGTGCCAGTAGTTGGGGATCTAGCGGGGAGCTGTTTTTT. Protein: CASSWGSSGELFF.

This clonotype was recorded at least ten times. The genes are TRBV27 and TRBJ2-1; D is ambiguous. V dropped 6 bases and J dropped 6 bases, with 12 bases sitting between them. CDR1 is MNHEY, CDR2 SMNVEV, per germline (reference sequence). This CDR3 contains 13 residues. This CDR3 is CASRTTDPNEQFF. As DNA, the CDR3 is TGTGCCAGCAGGACCACCGACCCCAATGAGCAGTTCTTC.

This clonotype was seen a handful of times. V is TRBV23-1 and J is TRBJ2-7; maybe TRBD1 (5 bases). TRBV23-1 is recorded as an ORF, its role being uncertain. Trimming removed 8 bases at V and 2 bases at J, with 19 bases between. The CDR3 is 15 amino acids. CDR3 in amino acids: CASRPQGSPTYEQYF. The CDR3 DNA reads as TGCGCCAGCCGCCCTCAGGGCTCTCCCACCTACGAGCAGTACTTC.

The sample holds many counts of this clonotype. At one of its ends the junction is not consistent with the germline gene, which may arise from a read error. The rearrangement uses TRBV20-1 and TRBJ2-7; D not resolved. Germline V gene lookup returns CDR1 DFQATT and CDR2 SNEGSKA (reference sequence). The CDR3 covers 16 residues. CDR3 amino acids: CSASPERRTFSHEQYF. The CDR3 DNA reads TGCAGTGCTAGTCCCGAGAGACGGACCTTCTCCCACGAGCAGTACTTC.

This clonotype was recorded many times. CDR3 DNA: TGTGCCAGCAGTACAACCGGGACCCGATCCTACGAGCAGTACTTC. Translating it yields CASSTTGTRSYEQYF. The chain is built from TRBV7-9 and TRBJ2-7, with D perhaps given as TRBD1 or TRBD2 (5 bases each). The V end was cut by 6 bases, the J end by 1 base, with 16 bases between. The CDR3 extends over 15 amino acids. Per the germline V gene, CDR1 is SEHNR and CDR2 is FQNEAQ (reference sequence). The variable domain in full, completed from reference TRBV7-9 and TRBJ2-7, reads DTGVSQNPRHKITKRGQNVTFRCDPISEHNRLYWYRQTLGQGPEFLTYFQNEAQLEKSRLLSDRFSAERPKGSFSTLEIQRTEQGDSAMYLCASSTTGTRSYEQYFGPGTRLTVT.

This clonotype was counted many times. The chain employs TRBV2 and TRBJ1-1; D is unclear. The CDR3 contains 15 residues. Germline V gene data show CDR1 as SNHLY and CDR2 as FYNNEI. V gave up 2 bases and J gave up 0 bases, with 10 bases separating them. In DNA, the CDR3 is TGTGCCAGCAGTGAATCGGGGAAAATGAACACTGAAGCTTTCTTT. It encodes CASSESGKMNTEAFF.

This clonotype was detected ten times or more. The chain uses TRBV25-1 and TRBJ2-2; 10 bases are shared with TRBD1. V gave up 9 bases and J gave up 7 bases; unmatched junction bases: 2. Germline CDR1 is MGHDK and CDR2 is SYGVNS. CDR3 length equals 12 residues. This chain's CDR3 is CASGQGDGELFF. Written as DNA, the CDR3 is TGTGCCAGTGGACAGGGGGACGGGGAGCTGTTTTTT.

The chain couples TRBV6-2 or TRBV6-3 to TRBJ2-3; D unresolved. The ends were cut back, 3 bases at V and 5 bases at J, with 12 bases in the middle. CDR1 MNHEY and CDR2 SVGEGT come from the germline V gene. This CDR3 spans 14 amino acids. This CDR3 is CASSYHPSVDTQYF. CDR3 nucleotide sequence: TGTGCCAGCAGTTATCATCCCTCGGTAGATACGCAGTATTTT.

This clonotype was recorded many times. V usage is TRBV6-2 or TRBV6-3 and J usage is TRBJ2-7; 12 bases fit TRBD2. This CDR3 has 17 amino acids. V lost 6 bases and J lost 5; bases outside the gene matches: 14. Germline lookup yields CDR1 MNHEY and CDR2 SVGEGT. The CDR3 loop reads CASSETSGSPPGDEQYF. The CDR3 DNA reads TGTGCCAGCAGCGAGACTAGCGGGAGCCCGCCTGGCGACGAGCAGTACTTC.

The table lists this clonotype with many counts. The chain is built from TRBV4-3 and TRBJ1-6; possible D gene TRBD1, 5 bases. The CDR3 runs to 17 residues. Trimming cost V 3 bases and J 2 bases, with 14 bases left between them. The germline CDR1 and CDR2 sequences are LGHNA and YSLEER. The CDR3 loop reads CASSQSRVLTYNSPLHF. The CDR3 DNA reads as TGCGCCAGCAGCCAGTCCAGGGTTCTCACCTATAATTCACCCCTCCACTTT.

The V call is TRBV7-9, the J call TRBJ2-7, with D possibly matching TRBD1 (6 bases). In germline, CDR1 is SEHNR, CDR2 FQNEAQ (reference sequence). This CDR3 is 15 amino acids long. The V and J ends lost 5 bases and 4 bases respectively, with 18 bases between them. CDR3 region: CASSMAQGIGYEQYF. CDR3 coding DNA: TGTGCCAGCAGCATGGCACAGGGAATAGGGTACGAGCAGTACTTC. Variable domain in full (rest from reference TRBV7-9 and TRBJ2-7): DTGVSQNPRHKITKRGQNVTFRCDPISEHNRLYWYRQTLGQGPEFLTYFQNEAQLEKSRLLSDRFSAERPKGSFSTLEIQRTEQGDSAMYLCASSMAQGIGYEQYFGPGTRLTVT.

In its sample, this clonotype was seen many times. DNA for the CDR3: TGCAGTGCTAGCTTGGATCGCTATAGCAATCAGCCCCAGCATTTT. It encodes CSASLDRYSNQPQHF. The J gene is TRBJ1-5, the V gene TRBV20-1, with D uncertain. In germline, CDR1 is DFQATT, CDR2 SNEGSKA (reference sequence). V was pared by 3 bases and J by 0 bases, with 12 bases between. The CDR3 has 15 amino acids.

This clonotype has at least ten counts. This sequence joins TRBV27 and TRBJ2-7; D is unclear. Germline V gene data show CDR1 as MNHEY and CDR2 as SMNVEV (reference sequence). Trimming removed 0 bases from V and 0 bases from J, with 3 bases in between. CDR3 length: 13 amino acids. The CDR3 sequence: CASSLSLSYEQYF. The CDR3 DNA follows: TGTGCCAGCAGTTTATCTCTCTCCTACGAGCAGTACTTC.

This clonotype was seen repeatedly, ten times or more. The chain uses TRBV15 and TRBJ2-1, with 8 nucleotides matching TRBD2. CDR1 and CDR2 from the germline V gene are LNHNV and YYDKDF (reference sequence). V trimming: 3 bases; J trimming: 3 bases; junction bases outside the gene matches: 7. The length of the CDR3 is 16 residues. The CDR3 nucleotides read TGTGCCACCAGCAGTGACCGGGGGGGGTTCTACAATGAGCAGTTCTTC. This gives the protein CATSSDRGGFYNEQFF.

This clonotype was seen many times. V usage is TRBV28 and J usage is TRBJ2-1; TRBD2 agrees at 7 bases. This CDR3 region has 16 residues. V dropped 1 base and J dropped 0; count of bases not matched to a gene: 3. From germline, CDR1 is MDHEN and CDR2 SYDVKM. CDR3 protein: CASSLLAGSSYNEQFF. CDR3 nucleotide sequence: TGTGCCAGCAGTTTATTAGCGGGCAGCTCCTACAATGAGCAGTTCTTC.

This clonotype was seen only a few times. This chain links TRBV20-1 with TRBJ1-5; 7 bases line up with TRBD1. Germline loops: CDR1 DFQATT, CDR2 SNEGSKA (reference sequence). The CDR3 sequence is 17 residues long. The CDR3 region has the DNA TGCTGCGCTAGAGATCCAGGGACAGCGTATAGCAATCAGCCCCAGCATTTT. It is translated as CCARDPGTAYSNQPQHF.

In this sample, this clonotype turned up many times. This chain connects TRBV27 to TRBJ2-7, with TRBD1 identical over 7 bases. The germline V gene encodes CDR1 MNHEY and CDR2 SMNVEV (reference sequence). The CDR3 loop spans 14 amino acids. V was clipped by 7 bases and J by 4 bases; unmatched bases: 10. The CDR3 here is CASKDRDSLYEQYF. The CDR3, as DNA: TGTGCCAGCAAGGACCGGGACAGCTTGTACGAGCAGTACTTC.

This clonotype has ten or more counts. V gene TRBV7-2 combines with J gene TRBJ2-3; D gene ambiguous. This CDR3 contains 14 residues. Between the trimmed V and J ends, which lost 6 bases and 2 bases, there was a span of 12 bases. Germline-derived CDR1 and CDR2 are SGHTA and FQGNSA. The CDR3 nucleotides read TGTGCCAGCAGGGTACGGAAGAACACAGATACGCAGTATTTT. Its protein product is CASRVRKNTDTQYF.

This clonotype was seen ten or more times. This rearrangement joins TRBV4-3 to TRBJ2-1; no reliable D call. V dropped 6 bases and J dropped 1 base, with 13 bases sitting between them. The CDR3 has 15 residues. Germline V lookup: CDR1 LGHNA, CDR2 YSLEER. The chain's CDR3 is CASSPLRVSYNEQFF. In DNA form, the CDR3 reads TGCGCCAGCAGTCCTCTAAGGGTATCCTACAATGAGCAGTTCTTC.

Concerning this clonotype itself: A much more abundant neighbour one base away suggests this may be a read error. The rearrangement joins TRBV4-3 to TRBJ2-1; D is unresolved. Germline loops: CDR1 LGHNA, CDR2 YSLEER. This CDR3 is 15 amino acids long. In DNA, the CDR3 is TGCCCCAGCAGCCAAGAAAACAACCTTGGTAATGAGCAGTTCTTC. Protein product: CPSSQENNLGNEQFF.

This clonotype was detected many times. The chain uses TRBV12-3 or TRBV12-4 and TRBJ2-1; D not resolved. This CDR3 is 12 amino acids long. Trimming removed 3 bases from V and 10 bases from J, with 10 bases in between. The CDR3 reads CASSFVVGEQFF. CDR3 DNA: TGTGCCAGCAGTTTTGTGGTTGGAGAGCAGTTCTTC.

There are many counts of this clonotype. V is TRBV7-2 and J is TRBJ1-3, with D perhaps matching TRBD1 (5 bases). The germline CDR1 and CDR2 sequences are SGHTA and FQGNSA. This CDR3 has 12 residues. Between the trimmed V and J ends, which lost 11 bases and 8 bases, there was a span of 16 bases. The CDR3 DNA follows: TGTGCCGACAGAGAGCGGAGGGACACCATATATTTT. Its protein product is CADRERRDTIYF.